The 14 T cell receptor beta chains reported below all come from one sample, sequenced in a study of regulatory T cells in long-lasting Graves disease. Stated time point: persistent/refractory GD, antithyroid drugs over 5 years with positive TRAb. RNA isolated from PBMCs was used to make the TCR library. Arm-PCR of CDR3 regions and iRepertoire HTBI primers were the basis on which TCR beta libraries were built. MiXCR was run by TCRdb on the multiplex PCR reads, yielding one entry per CDR3 protein. The sample carries around 400,000 distinct CDR3 sequences, 20% to 25% recorded once. The starting material was peripheral blood mononuclear cells (PBMCs), obtained when the disease was refractory, from a patient treated with antithyroid drugs. These receptors all come from a woman aged 40 to 55 with Graves disease.

There are a few counts of this clonotype. A much larger clonotype is one base distant, so this may be a read error. V and J are TRBV28 and TRBJ2-4; TRBD2 aligns across 10 bases. Germline V gene data show CDR1 as MDHEN and CDR2 as SYDVKM. This CDR3 region has 19 residues. CDR3 amino acids: CASSNRLAGTGRAKNIRYF. The CDR3 nucleotides read TGTGCCAGCAGCAATCGACTAGCGGGTACGGGTAGGGCCAAAAACATTCGGTACTTC.

This clonotype was detected only a few times. The genes are TRBV7-8 and TRBJ2-1; possibly TRBD2 for D (5 bases). Germline V gene lookup returns CDR1 SGHVS and CDR2 FQNEAQ. The CDR3 totals 13 residues. Trimming pared 8 bases from V and 0 bases from J, leaving 8 bases between. The CDR3 sequence is CASRGISYNEQFF. The CDR3 region has the DNA TGTGCCAGCCGGGGAATCTCCTACAATGAGCAGTTCTTC.

This clonotype has just a few counts. One end of the junction varies from germline; a read error may be responsible. The chain employs TRBV11-2 and TRBJ2-7; 10 positions match TRBD2. This CDR3 region has 14 residues. Germline V gene lookup returns CDR1 SGHAT and CDR2 FQNNGV. The DNA for the CDR3 is TGCGCCAGCAGCCCCAGCGGGAGGGCCCGCGAGCAGTACTTC. Translating gives CASSPSGRAREQYF.

This clonotype occurred many times. The chain carries TRBV29-1 and TRBJ2-7; the match to TRBD1 covers 9 bases. CDR1 is SQVTM, CDR2 ANQGSEA, per germline. The CDR3 totals 14 residues. V was clipped by 0 bases and J by 6 bases; unmatched bases: 6. CDR3 protein: CSVEEQGTGSEQYF. CDR3 DNA: TGCAGCGTTGAAGAACAGGGGACAGGGAGCGAGCAGTACTTC.

This clonotype has a count of ten or more. The chain recombines TRBV2 with TRBJ1-2; 7 bases align to TRBD1. This CDR3 has 15 residues. The ends lost 4 bases at V and 7 bases at J; junction bases unmatched: 12. Germline-derived CDR1 and CDR2 are SNHLY and FYNNEI. CDR3 sequence: CASSGQGGAGLGYTF. The CDR3 DNA sequence: TGTGCCAGCAGTGGACAGGGAGGAGCGGGGCTTGGCTACACCTTC.

This clonotype showed up many times. The chain employs TRBV11-2 and TRBJ1-2; TRBD1 matches at 9 bases. The ends lost 5 bases at V and 4 bases at J; junction bases unmatched: 8. Germline loops: CDR1 SGHAT, CDR2 FQNNGV. The CDR3 extends over 15 amino acids. The CDR3 coding sequence is TGTGCCAGCAGCCTGAACTGGGACAGGGCCTATGGCTACACCTTC. Translated, it gives CASSLNWDRAYGYTF.

This chain connects TRBV28 to TRBJ2-3; 8 bases are shared with TRBD2. Trimming took 3 bases from V and 1 from J; bases not matched to a gene: 6. CDR1 is MDHEN and CDR2 is SYDVKM in the germline V gene. This CDR3 is built from 16 residues. The CDR3 protein is CASSFPSGGRTDTQYF. The DNA for the CDR3 is TGTGCCAGCAGTTTTCCGAGCGGGGGTCGCACAGATACGCAGTATTTT. Based on the CDR3 plus reference TRBV28 and TRBJ2-3, the full variable domain is DVKVTQSSRYLVKRTGEKVFLECVQDMDHENMFWYRQDPGLGLRLIYFSYDVKMKEKGDIPEGYSVSREKKERFSLILESASTNQTSMYLCASSFPSGGRTDTQYFGPGTRLTVL.

This clonotype turned up a few times. The CDR3 protein is CATRASMSYEQYF. For the CDR3, the DNA is TGTGCCACCAGGGCTAGCATGTCCTACGAGCAGTACTTC. This chain uses TRBV15 with TRBJ2-7, with a tentative D call TRBD2 (5 bases). The CDR3 totals 13 residues. V lost 6 bases to trimming and J lost 1 base, with 10 bases between them. Germline loops: CDR1 LNHNV, CDR2 YYDKDF (reference sequence).

This clonotype appeared many times. The rearrangement links TRBV28 to TRBJ1-3; D perhaps matches TRBD1 (6 bases). CDR3 length equals 15 residues. The V gene lost 6 bases and the J gene lost 0 bases, with 12 bases spanning the gap. Per germline, CDR1 MDHEN and CDR2 SYDVKM. DNA for the CDR3: TGTGCCAGCAGCGGCGTGGACAGCTCTGGAAACACCATATATTTT. Translation: CASSGVDSSGNTIYF.

This clonotype was detected ten times or more. This chain links TRBV15 with TRBJ1-4, with D unclear. The V and J ends lost 0 bases and 4 bases respectively, with 12 bases between them. The CDR3 sequence is 16 residues long. CDR1 LNHNV and CDR2 YYDKDF come from the germline V gene (reference sequence). The CDR3: CATSRDRGNGNEKLFF. The CDR3 nucleotides read TGTGCCACCAGCAGAGATCGAGGCAACGGTAATGAAAAACTGTTTTTT.

A few counts support this clonotype. The rearrangement links TRBV30 to TRBJ2-2, with D perhaps TRBD1 (6 bases). The CDR3 runs 17 residues. Germline V lookup: CDR1 GTSNPN, CDR2 SVGIG (reference sequence). V lost 4 bases to trimming and J lost 10 bases, with 28 bases between them. DNA for the CDR3: TGTGCCTGGACACCCGTCCCCCAACAGGGTCCTTTCGTGGAGCTGTTTTTT. Residues: CAWTPVPQQGPFVELFF.

This rearrangement joins TRBV16 to TRBJ1-4; D uncertain. The CDR3 is 14 residues long. From germline, CDR1 is KGHSY and CDR2 FQNENV. V lost 0 bases and J lost 8, with 10 bases in between. The chain's CDR3 is CASSQSTVHEKLFF. CDR3 DNA sequence: TGTGCCAGCAGCCAATCCACAGTGCACGAAAAACTGTTTTTT.

This clonotype came up many times. The chain combines TRBV7-3 with TRBJ2-2; 9 positions agree with TRBD2. CDR1 is SGHTA and CDR2 is FQGTGA in the germline V gene. The CDR3 length is 16 residues. The J segment lost 1 base and the V segment lost 4 bases, leaving 4 bases of the junction unmatched. The CDR3 bases are TGTGCCAGCAGCTACATTAGCGGGAGGAACACCGGGGAGCTGTTTTTT. This sequence encodes CASSYISGRNTGELFF.

This clonotype came up many times. J is TRBJ1-1 and V is TRBV12-3 or TRBV12-4; D might be TRBD1 (6 bases). The CDR3 consists of 16 residues. Trimming removed 4 bases from V and 4 bases from J, with 19 bases in between. The CDR3 coding sequence is TGTGCCAGCAGTTCAAGTCGGGGAGGCAGGGGCACTGAAGCTTTCTTT. It yields the protein CASSSSRGGRGTEAFF.